This T cell receptor beta chain was recorded in a study of CD8 T cells in Susac syndrome (dated by TCRdb to the late 2010s). About the full investigation: The study used repertoire sequencing to test whether antigen drove CD8+ T cell activation and differentiation in Susac syndrome. The investigation overall reported the following: The number of individuals in the TCR sequencing and HLA analysis was recognized as being relatively small.

Peripheral blood CD8+ and CD4+ T cells from healthy donors, Susac syndrome patients and multiple sclerosis patients were profiled using high-throughput TCR beta sequencing. The healthy donors served as controls matched for age and sex. CD8+ TEMRA cells were enriched by FACS, while bulk CD8+ and CD4+ T cells were purified by magnetic negative isolation. Blood was collected in EDTA tubes and processed within 24 hours, with PBMCs isolated through density gradient centrifugation. PBMCs intended for TCR sequencing were cryopreserved in liquid nitrogen and thawed later in a water bath at 37 degrees C. The sorted or isolated CD4+, CD8+ and CD8+ TEMRA cells reached a purity of at least 90%. This clonotype is a singleton in its sample. Its antigen remains unidentified. Qualities for individual bases were not recorded, and no much larger clone is one base off. A single read offers scant evidence. RNA was extracted with the RNeasy kit and roughly 0.5 to 1 ug was reverse transcribed using random hexamers. The immunoSEQ multiplex PCR assay, covering 54 Vbeta and 13 Jbeta segments, was used to amplify TCR beta CDR3 regions. Bias from PCR amplification was corrected by using a synthetic template baseline for primer optimization and for computational correction. In the source study's methods: Reads were assigned to V, D and J genes according to IMGT and analyzed in immunoSEQ Analyzer, with only productive sequences retained. To calculate clonality, Shannon entropy was normalized by log2 of the number of productive unique sequences and then subtracted from one. Public and private clones were assessed among the 100 most prevalent clones of each patient and control. A clone was defined as Susac-specific if it was absent from the healthy and MS cohorts, from over 1,000 published viral clones and from other ImmuneACCESS disease sequences. TCRdb redid the processing of the public reads, applying fastp at Q25 and MiXCR, and retained in-frame beta chains. When rows share a CDR3 protein, they turn into one entry using the most common DNA and genes. What appears here as the V and J calls and clone size reflects TCRdb's work, not the paper's. In this sample the table shows over 100,000 distinct CDR3 sequences, about 93% of which occur a single time. About 0.14% of the sample is held by the ten biggest clonotypes.

The cysteine opens and the phenylalanine closes a CDR3 of 15 amino acids. CDR3 DNA is the only sequence kept; it has 45 bases, read in frame from the first base. The CDR1 and CDR2 encoded by the germline V gene are MNHEY and SVGAGI. Relative to germline, V is 4 bases shorter and J is 8 bases shorter, with 18 bases between their ends. The TCR was taken from a human donor in good health. Sequences were obtained from CD4+ T cells from PBMCs. The receptor chain draws on TRBV6-5 and TRBJ2-1; the D segment could be TRBD2, given 6 matching bases. The CDR3 sequence is CASSSPRLVYDEQFF. The DNA sequence is given as TGTGCCAGCAGTTCCCCGAGACTAGTTTATGATGAGCAGTTCTTC.